At least ten counts were recorded for the clone carrying this T cell receptor (beta chain). CDR3 size: 15 residues. Germline CDR1 and CDR2: MDHEN and SYDVKM. Losses at the gene ends were 4 bases for V and 1 base for J; bases not matched to a gene: 5. This record comes from a study of Graves' ophthalmopathy and Graves' hyperthyroidism. Amplification of the TCR beta CDR3 regions used RNA transcripts (as template). Second-round multiplex PCR came after first-round RT-PCR with HTBI primers. TCRdb redid the calling of the multiplex PCR reads with MiXCR, one entry per CDR3 protein. The sample carries some 360,000 distinct CDR3 sequences, about 17% recorded once.

The specimen was peripheral blood. This chain joins TRBV28 and TRBJ1-1, with TRBD1 matching 8 bases. This receptor was identified in an adult woman with stable Graves' hyperthyroidism. CDR3 coding DNA: TGTGCCAGCAGTTCTCAAGACAGGGGGAACACTGAAGCTTTCTTT. This translates into CASSSQDRGNTEAFF.